This T cell receptor (beta chain) was identified during a study of cytotoxic CD8 clonotypes in ibrutinib-treated CLL. Turning to the study itself: Complete response was seen in 2 patients and partial in approximately 24; about 12 progressed and roughly 14 stayed remitted after a median around 68 months. Regarding the study as a whole: At the start, clonality exceeded age-matched healthy donors and followed circulating CD8+ T-cell counts. Clonality was elevated at ibrutinib response and had returned toward baseline at progression. Few clonotypes were public, and these shrank or held steady under treatment.

On this clone itself: What it binds is not known.

Germline V lookup: CDR1 KGHSH, CDR2 LQKENI. The CDR3 is made up of 13 amino acids. V dropped 4 bases and J dropped 6; count of bases not matched to a gene: 2. Method: immunoSEQ multiplex PCR; TCRdb's copy keeps in-frame clones and lacks some. Here the sample spans approximately 120,000 clones, 58% being singletons. The source was PBMCs, collected after 24 months of ibrutinib treatment. The gene calls are TRBV18 and TRBJ2-2, with 7 bases identical to TRBD2. This TCR was sampled from a human donor with chronic lymphocytic leukemia. CDR3 DNA: TGTGCCAGCTCACGCGCGGGGGCCGGGGAGCTGTTTTTT. This translates into CASSRAGAGELFF.